This TCR beta chain emerged from a study of blood T cell repertoires in COVID-19. As for the study in general: The samples span acute and convalescent COVID-19 from the United States, Italy and Spain. PBMCs, B-cell-depleted T cells, or T cells provided the cDNA or gDNA that made up the material.

Seattle-derived patients entered the study during active infection and were followed longitudinally. In the original processing: How many nucleated cells were present was estimated from reference gene primer amplification. Using immunoSEQ multiplex PCR, the repertoire was profiled, and TCRdb retains in-frame clones only, with some absent. V and J calls and clone size are as listed in that table; D and trimming were resolved from the DNA. This table holds 250,000 to 350,000 clones, 70% to 85% found once. V was shortened by 5 bases and J by 5 bases, with 10 bases between the two germline ends. CDR3 length equals 13 residues. Germline-derived CDR1 and CDR2 are LNHDA and SQIVND (reference sequence).

The sequencing input was peripheral blood. The origin of this receptor is a human donor with COVID-19, enrolled during active disease. The donor label of this sample is uncertain. The chain joins TRBV19 to TRBJ1-5; D remains ambiguous. The CDR3: CASSLARDQPQHF. CDR3 coding DNA: TGTGCCAGTAGTCTCGCGAGGGATCAGCCCCAGCATTTT.